This TCR beta chain stems from a study of blood T cell repertoires in COVID-19 (dated by TCRdb to about 2020). About the investigation overall: Samples from collaborators originated in the United States, Italy and Spain and spanned both the acute and convalescent phases of COVID-19. The repertoires were released in a freely available public database meant as a resource for research on the immune response to SARS-CoV-2. A de-identified subject ID, COVID-19 status, age in years and sex were almost always included in the sample metadata. The material from the prospective study consisted of cDNA or gDNA derived from T cells, B-cell-depleted T cells, or PBMCs. Samples came from the ongoing ImmuneRACE study (first 160 participants) plus 1,254 subjects from 6 global collaborators. Subjects who had been exposed to COVID-19, were actively infected with it, or had recovered from it provided the deeply sampled blood TCRbeta repertoires that made up the dataset. Where available, HLA class I and class II types were obtained from metadata supplied by the sample provider rather than from assay-based typing. The paper as a whole reports these results and caveats: How much clinical and demographic metadata was included differed by source and by participant, and the metadata was provided uncurated.

Enrolling through a virtual design, the prospective study's participants ranged in age from roughly 18 to 100 years and lived across roughly 23 United States geographic areas. To assign participants to cohorts, the prospective study relied on clinical history that participants themselves reported in a screening survey and a study questionnaire. Mobile phlebotomists in the prospective study collected whole blood, serum and a nasopharyngeal or oropharyngeal swab from every participant. Prospective study participants could optionally give additional blood draws and questionnaires over an approximately two-month period. Before DNA extraction, prospective study blood samples were shipped either frozen or at room temperature. To note about this clone: Its antigen is still unknown. Qualities for individual bases were not recorded, and no much larger clone is one base off.

TCRbeta CDR3 regions were amplified from genomic DNA by means of the immunoSEQ Assay, a bias-controlled multiplex PCR. As for the authors' bioinformatics: The number of nucleated cells in each sample was estimated from the amplification of reference gene primers within the assay. To quantify the absolute abundance of each unique TCRbeta CDR3 rearrangement, sequence reads were collapsed and filtered. For each sample, productive Simpson clonality was calculated as the square root of Simpson's diversity index over productive rearrangements. TCRdb carries this immuneACCESS record with in-frame sequences only. Its versions omit some clonotypes, under half of them owing to an unresolved V gene in the studies checked, with the rest unexplained. That table furnishes V, J and clone size, whereas the DNA furnished D and trimming. This sample gives under 300,000 clones in total; approximately 91% of them show up just once. The ten largest clones add up to approximately 2.5% of the sample.

The germline ends are 8 bases apart after V is trimmed by 2 bases and J by 3 bases. The germline V gene specifies MNHEY as CDR1 and SVGAGI as CDR2. The CDR3, cysteine through phenylalanine, is 15 amino acids long. Only the CDR3 portion is preserved as DNA: 45 bases, with reading frame beginning at the first base. This receptor was obtained from a woman between 35 and 50 years old with acute COVID-19. The rearranged segments are TRBV6-5 and TRBJ1-6; possibly the D gene is TRBD1, per 6 matching bases. The sample was PBMCs or T cells enriched from blood (not recorded which). The CDR3 protein: CASSYSRGYNSPLHF. Read as DNA, the sequence is TGTGCCAGCAGTTACAGCAGGGGCTATAATTCACCCCTCCACTTT.